The 27 T cell receptor beta chains presented below share a single source sample, sequenced in a study of neurological immune-mediated disorders. MiXCR was run by TCRdb on the 5' RACE reads, yielding one entry per CDR3 protein. Of some 54,000 distinct CDR3 sequences in the sample, 9.5% to 12% were seen once. Documented time point: longitudinal time-point 1 (baseline). The sequencing input was PBMCs. Every receptor here comes from a male donor with HTLV-1-associated myelopathy (HAM/TSP).

This clonotype has at least ten counts. V is TRBV7-9 and J is TRBJ1-2; D perhaps matches TRBD1 (5 bases). CDR1 SEHNR and CDR2 FQNEAQ come from the germline V gene (reference sequence). This CDR3 is 15 amino acids long. The germline V and J ends were trimmed by 4 bases and 8 bases, with 20 bases remaining between them. The CDR3 protein is CASSSLSQGLFGYTF. The CDR3 DNA reads as TGTGCCAGCAGCTCCCTAAGTCAGGGATTGTTCGGCTACACCTTC.

This clonotype occurred many times. V and J are TRBV5-1 and TRBJ1-6; no clear D. The CDR3 sequence is 14 residues long. V dropped 4 bases and J dropped 8 bases, with 13 bases sitting between them. Per germline, CDR1 SGHRS and CDR2 YFSETQ. The CDR3 region is CASSPRTEDSPLHF. In DNA form, the CDR3 reads TGCGCCAGCAGCCCACGGACGGAGGATTCACCCCTCCACTTT.

At least ten counts were recorded for this clonotype. The chain combines TRBV24-1 with TRBJ2-7; D unclear. There are 16 residues in the CDR3. V was clipped by 1 base and J by 1 base, with 13 bases between them. In germline, CDR1 is KGHDR, CDR2 SFDVKD. The CDR3 DNA reads as TGTGCCACCAGTGATTTTAGACGGGCTGGATCCTACGAGCAGTACTTC. It specifies CATSDFRRAGSYEQYF.

This clonotype showed up many times. The V call is TRBV6-2 or TRBV6-3, the J call TRBJ2-1; perhaps TRBD2 as D (7 bases). V lost 0 bases to trimming and J lost 9 bases, with 21 bases between them. The CDR3 contains 17 residues. The germline CDR1 and CDR2 sequences are MNHEY and SVGEGT. The CDR3, as DNA: TGTGCCAGCAGTTACTCCATCGGGGGGCCCGTTTTGGTTGAGCAGTTCTTC. Translating it yields CASSYSIGGPVLVEQFF.

Ten or more counts support this clonotype. The chain is built from TRBV7-2 and TRBJ2-7; D gene uncertain. Trimming removed 1 base at V and 2 bases at J, with 3 bases between. The germline gives CDR1 SGHTA, CDR2 FQGNSA. This CDR3 region has 12 residues. The DNA of the CDR3 is TGTGCCAGCAGCTTAGACGCCTACGAGCAGTACTTC. Translating gives CASSLDAYEQYF.

This clonotype has ten or more counts. This rearrangement joins TRBV29-1 to TRBJ2-1; D is perhaps TRBD2 (6 bases). CDR1 is SQVTM and CDR2 is ANQGSEA in the germline V gene. With 6 bases removed from V and 3 bases from J, the gap between germline ends came to 12 bases. The CDR3 consists of 13 residues. The CDR3 sequence is CSVIQAGYNEQFF. The CDR3 coding sequence is TGCAGCGTCATTCAAGCGGGCTACAATGAGCAGTTCTTC.

This clonotype was picked up many times. This chain links TRBV20-1 with TRBJ1-2; no clear D. CDR3 length equals 16 residues. CDR1 and CDR2 from the germline V gene are DFQATT and SNEGSKA (reference sequence). V lost 2 bases, J lost 4 bases, and 20 bases lay in between. CDR3 nucleotide sequence: TGCAGTGCTAGACCCCAGCATTTGACCTCAACCTATGGCTACACCTTC. It specifies CSARPQHLTSTYGYTF.

On this clonotype itself: The missing conserved phenylalanine or tryptophan at the end of this CDR3 makes a read error likely. The chain couples TRBV20-1 to TRBJ2-3; the D is unclear. TRBJ1-5 matches the DNA end more closely, so the J call is doubtful. The length of the CDR3 is 15 residues. Germline assignment: CDR1 DFQATT and CDR2 SNEGSKA (reference sequence). The CDR3 reads CSARSPSRRTDTQHL. CDR3 DNA sequence: TGCAGTGCTAGATCCCCTAGCAGACGCACAGATACGCAGCATTTA.

This clonotype appeared many times. This chain links TRBV6-1 with TRBJ2-4, with D maybe TRBD1 (5 bases). From germline, CDR1 is MNHNS and CDR2 SASEGT. Trimming shortened V by 0 bases and J by 0 bases, and 12 bases separated the two germline ends. The CDR3 is 17 amino acids. The CDR3 loop is CASSEARTTLAKNIQYF. The DNA for the CDR3 is TGTGCCAGCAGTGAAGCGAGGACAACTCTAGCCAAAAACATTCAGTACTTC.

This clonotype was counted at least ten times. V gene TRBV29-1 combines with J gene TRBJ2-5, with 7 positions matching TRBD1. Per germline, CDR1 SQVTM and CDR2 ANQGSEA. Trimming cost V 6 bases and J 4 bases; bases outside gene matches: 5. The CDR3 length is 12 residues. The CDR3 is CSVRTGSETQYF. The CDR3 DNA reads as TGCAGCGTCCGGACAGGTTCAGAGACCCAGTACTTC. The full variable domain, in which reference TRBV29-1 and TRBJ2-5 provide the parts outside the CDR3, is SAVISQKPSRDICQRGTSLTIQCQVDSQVTMMFWYRQQPGQSLTLIATANQGSEATYESGFVIDKFPISRPNLTFSTLTVSNMSPEDSSIYLCSVRTGSETQYFGPGTRLLVL.

This clonotype was recorded at least ten times. The chain is built from TRBV6-5 and TRBJ1-2; D remains ambiguous. Germline CDR1 and CDR2: MNHEY and SVGAGI. Trimming stripped 2 bases from V and 1 base from J, with 5 bases between. CDR3 length equals 13 residues. The CDR3 bases are TGTGCCAGCAGTTACGAGATTAACTATGGCTACACCTTC. As protein: CASSYEINYGYTF.

This clonotype has ten or more counts. This chain connects TRBV29-1 to TRBJ2-3, with no clear D. Per germline, CDR1 SQVTM and CDR2 ANQGSEA. CDR3 length: 14 amino acids. V gave up 5 bases and J gave up 0 bases, with 12 bases separating them. CDR3 in DNA: TGCAGCGTTCCTGGACCGCCTAGCACAGATACGCAGTATTTT. It encodes CSVPGPPSTDTQYF.

CDR3 protein: CASRVQGSPDTQYF. CDR3 coding DNA: TGTGCCAGCAGAGTGCAGGGATCCCCAGATACGCAGTATTTT. The rearrangement links TRBV3-1 to TRBJ2-3; D is possibly TRBD1 (5 bases). Germline V lookup: CDR1 LGHDT, CDR2 YNNKEL (reference sequence). This CDR3 is 14 amino acids long. Trimming pared 6 bases from V and 4 bases from J, leaving 14 bases between.

This clonotype was seen only a few times. The chain employs TRBV5-1 and TRBJ2-3; D is ambiguous. Trimming removed 0 bases from V and 0 bases from J, with 8 bases in between. Germline V CDR1 and CDR2: SGHRS, YFSETQ. The CDR3 loop spans 15 amino acids. The CDR3 region is CASSLEQQSTDTQYF. For the CDR3, the DNA is TGCGCCAGCAGCTTGGAACAGCAGAGCACAGATACGCAGTATTTT.

This clonotype was seen at least ten times. The gene calls are TRBV11-2 and TRBJ2-3; possible D gene TRBD2, 5 bases. CDR1 and CDR2 (germline): SGHAT, FQNNGV. V lost 4 bases, J lost 6 bases, and 8 bases lay in between. The CDR3 contains 12 residues. This chain's CDR3 is CASSSASDTQYF. In DNA, the CDR3 is TGTGCCAGCAGCTCGGCTAGCGATACGCAGTATTTT.

This clonotype was detected once. This sequence may be a read error, since a much larger clone differs from it by one base. The V and J genes are TRBV3-1 and TRBJ2-1; 7 bases are a match to TRBD2. Per germline, CDR1 LGHDT and CDR2 YNNKEL (reference sequence). V trimming: 1 base; J trimming: 4 bases; junction bases outside the gene matches: 7. This CDR3 region has 16 residues. The DNA for the CDR3 is TGTGCCAGCAGCCAAGGTCGGGGGGAGAATTACAATGAGCAGTTCTTC. Encoded protein: CASSQGRGENYNEQFF.

This clonotype was seen at least ten times. This rearrangement joins TRBV7-2 to TRBJ2-5; 8 bases match TRBD2. The CDR3 has 15 amino acids. Germline CDR1 SGHTA, CDR2 FQGNSA. Trimming cost V 2 bases and J 1 base; bases outside gene matches: 3. CDR3 coding DNA: TGTGCCAGCAGCTTAACGGGGGGGTCCCAAGAGACCCAGTACTTC. Translating gives CASSLTGGSQETQYF.

Ten or more counts support this clonotype. The gene calls are TRBV28 and TRBJ2-2, with unresolved D. Germline-derived CDR1 and CDR2 are MDHEN and SYDVKM. The CDR3 extends over 14 amino acids. The germline V and J ends were trimmed by 7 bases and 0 bases, with 9 bases remaining between them. In nucleotides, the CDR3 is TGTGCCAGCATCTATACACCGAACACCGGGGAGCTGTTTTTT. Protein sequence: CASIYTPNTGELFF.

The table lists this clonotype with many counts. This rearrangement joins TRBV20-1 to TRBJ2-1, with no clear D. Trimming cost V 3 bases and J 7 bases, with 16 bases left between them. CDR1 DFQATT and CDR2 SNEGSKA come from the germline V gene (reference sequence). This CDR3 is 14 amino acids long. The CDR3 here is CSARVGSSRNEQFF. CDR3 sequence (DNA): TGCAGTGCTAGGGTGGGCAGCTCTAGGAATGAGCAGTTCTTC.

This clonotype appeared a few times. V and J are TRBV29-1 and TRBJ2-1; TRBD2 aligns across 9 bases. The length of the CDR3 is 14 residues. Germline assignment: CDR1 SQVTM and CDR2 ANQGSEA. DNA for the CDR3: TGCAGTGGATTTGCGGGGGGGGTGTACAATGAGCAGTTCTTC. It is translated as CSGFAGGVYNEQFF.

This clonotype was observed at least ten times. The chain uses TRBV6-6 and TRBJ1-5, with D possibly being TRBD1 (5 bases). V was shortened by 5 bases and J by 4 bases, with 18 bases between the two germline ends. Germline CDR1 reads MNHNY; CDR2 reads SVGAGI (reference sequence). This CDR3 contains 16 residues. CDR3 loop: CASSPPTAGRNQPQHF. In DNA form, the CDR3 reads TGTGCCAGCAGTCCCCCCACGGCAGGGAGGAATCAGCCCCAGCATTTT.

This clonotype occurred many times. J is TRBJ1-1 and V is TRBV5-1; no firm D call. The ends were cut back, 3 bases at V and 1 base at J, with 10 bases in the middle. The CDR3 has 14 amino acids. The germline gives CDR1 SGHRS, CDR2 YFSETQ. CDR3 amino acids: CASSSRTANTEAFF. CDR3 bases: TGCGCCAGCAGCTCCCGGACCGCGAACACTGAAGCTTTCTTT.

This clonotype was seen ten or more times. The chain couples TRBV3-1 to TRBJ2-7, with 11 nucleotides matching TRBD2. Germline V gene data show CDR1 as LGHDT and CDR2 as YNNKEL (reference sequence). The CDR3 consists of 18 residues. Trimming cost V 1 base and J 1 base; bases outside gene matches: 9. The CDR3 DNA reads as TGTGCCAGCAGCCAAGTACTAGCGGGGGCCCCACCGTCCTACGAGCAGTACTTC. Amino acid sequence: CASSQVLAGAPPSYEQYF.

This clonotype was counted ten times or more. The chain employs TRBV28 and TRBJ1-1; D not certain. Germline CDR1 reads MDHEN; CDR2 reads SYDVKM. The V gene lost 8 bases and the J gene lost 1 base, with 8 bases spanning the gap. This CDR3 contains 12 residues. For the CDR3, the DNA is TGTGCCAGCTGCCAGGCGAACACTGAAGCTTTCTTT. Translated: CASCQANTEAFF.

This sequence joins TRBV7-2 and TRBJ2-7; D is perhaps TRBD1 (5 bases). The germline CDR1 and CDR2 sequences are SGHTA and FQGNSA. The CDR3 is 16 residues long. The V end was cut by 4 bases, the J end by 5 bases, with 21 bases between. The CDR3 spells CASSSPPRQGLNEQYF. CDR3 sequence (DNA): TGTGCCAGCAGCTCCCCCCCCCGCCAGGGTTTAAACGAGCAGTACTTC.

This clonotype was observed many times. The chain carries TRBV2 and TRBJ2-1, with D perhaps TRBD1 (5 bases). The V end was cut by 7 bases, the J end by 9 bases, with 19 bases between. This CDR3 has 14 amino acids. Germline lookup yields CDR1 SNHLY and CDR2 FYNNEI. The CDR3 is CASIESGQGGEQFF. The CDR3 DNA reads as TGTGCCAGCATAGAATCCGGGCAGGGTGGTGAGCAGTTCTTC.

This clonotype was detected many times. The CDR3 loop is CSARQRTNYGYTF. The CDR3 DNA reads TGCAGTGCTCGACAGCGGACTAACTATGGCTACACCTTC. The gene calls are TRBV20-1 and TRBJ1-2; D is perhaps TRBD1 (5 bases). This CDR3 is built from 13 residues. V was shortened by 5 bases and J by 0 bases, with 10 bases between the two germline ends. The germline CDR1 and CDR2 sequences are DFQATT and SNEGSKA (reference sequence).